These T cell receptor beta chains were read from a single sample in a study of CD8+CD57+ T cells in acquired aplastic anemia. TCRdb processed the reads anew with MiXCR; each CDR3 protein has one entry. The sample lists around 500,000 distinct CDR3 sequences; more than 25% were seen once. Sequenced sample: sorted CD4+, CD8+, or CD8+CD57+ T cells (not recorded which) from PBMCs. These receptors were collected from a human donor with aplastic anemia. Both conserved end residues are part of each CDR3. The order of the fields is clone size, D gene, V gene, J gene, CDR3 protein, CDR3 DNA. The D gene is left open where the match is weak. Expanded clones are given a class, and other clones once, few, many or no size at all.

size: once
D: NA
V: TRBV4-1
J: TRBJ1-5
CDR3: CASSQVGVSNQPQHF
DNA: TGCGCCAGCAGCCAAGTGGGTGTTAGCAATCAGCCCCAGCATTTT

size: NA
D: NA
V: TRBV20-1
J: TRBJ2-1
CDR3: CSALDRRIYEQFF
DNA: TGCAGTGCTCTGGACAGAAGAATTTACGAGCAGTTCTTC

size: few
D: NA
V: TRBV7-8
J: TRBJ2-7
CDR3: CASSNRDGTYEQYF
DNA: TGTGCCAGCAGCAACCGGGACGGGACCTACGAGCAGTACTTC

size: NA
D: NA
V: TRBV6-1
J: TRBJ1-5
CDR3: CASSPTMGEQPQHF
DNA: TGTGCCAGCAGTCCTACAATGGGGGAGCAGCCCCAGCATTTT

size: NA
D: NA
V: TRBV30
J: TRBJ2-6
CDR3: CAWTITSSGANVLTF
DNA: TGTGCCTGGACGATAACTAGCTCTGGGGCCAACGTCCTGACTTTC

size: NA
D: NA
V: TRBV7-2
J: TRBJ2-2
CDR3: CASTREGELFF
DNA: TGTGCCAGCACCCGCGAAGGGGAGCTGTTTTTT

size: NA
D: NA
V: TRBV29-1
J: TRBJ1-1
CDR3: CSVDGAFEAFF
DNA: TGCAGCGTTGATGGGGCATTTGAAGCTTTCTTT

size: few
D: NA
V: TRBV14
J: TRBJ2-1
CDR3: CASSRSREQFF
DNA: TGTGCCAGCAGCCGCAGTAGAGAACAGTTCTTC

size: NA
D: NA
V: TRBV20-1
J: TRBJ1-1
CDR3: CSARSVRVTEAFF
DNA: TGCAGTGCTAGAAGTGTCAGGGTTACTGAAGCTTTCTTT

size: NA
D: NA
V: TRBV30
J: TRBJ1-2
CDR3: CAWSDTPLRGTNYGYTF
DNA: TGTGCCTGGAGTGATACCCCTCTACGGGGGACGAACTATGGCTACACCTTC

size: NA
D: NA
V: TRBV20-1
J: TRBJ2-7
CDR3: CSARDLRGGGVVYEQYF
DNA: TGCAGTGCTAGAGATCTTCGGGGTGGGGGAGTCGTCTACGAGCAGTACTTC

size: many
D: TRBD1
V: TRBV5-6
J: TRBJ1-5
CDR3: CASSTGQGWNQPQHF
DNA: TGTGCCAGCAGCACCGGACAGGGATGGAATCAGCCCCAGCATTTT

size: NA
D: NA
V: TRBV11-1
J: TRBJ2-2
CDR3: CASKPRGNMNTGELFF
DNA: TGTGCCAGCAAACCAAGGGGTAATATGAACACCGGGGAGCTGTTTTTT

size: NA
D: NA
V: TRBV4-2
J: TRBJ1-6
CDR3: CAWSDGGRELYNSPLHF
DNA: TGTGCCTGGAGTGACGGTGGTAGGGAGTTATATAATTCACCCCTCCACTTT